Each of the 27 T cell receptor beta chains below was sequenced from the same sample in a study of shared clonotypes between healthy human individuals. Data came from immunoSEQ multiplex PCR; TCRdb stores just in-frame clones and leaves some out. The repertoire has roughly 500,000 clones, approximately 95% of them found once; the top ten carry around 0.066%. Material: naive CD4+ T cells sorted from blood. Subset specified: CD45RA+ positively selected. The receptors come from a woman aged 25 to 39 in good health.

V is TRBV18 and J is TRBJ2-7; D is unresolved. Trimming took 5 bases from V and 0 from J, leaving 11 bases between them. This CDR3 comprises 14 residues. The germline CDR1 and CDR2 sequences are KGHSH and LQKENI. For the CDR3, the DNA is TGTGCCAGCTCAGCAGGCGGCGACTCCTACGAGCAGTACTTC. Its translation is CASSAGGDSYEQYF.

CDR3 in amino acids: CSADMNTEAFF. CDR3 sequence (DNA): TGCAGTGCGGACATGAACACTGAAGCTTTCTTT. The rearrangement links TRBV20-1 to TRBJ1-1, with TRBD1 as a possible D gene (5 bases). This CDR3 spans 11 amino acids. Germline CDR1 and CDR2: DFQATT and SNEGSKA (reference sequence). Trimming cost V 6 bases and J 0 bases, with 5 bases left between them.

The chain uses TRBV7-8 and TRBJ2-7; 9 bases line up with TRBD2. The germline gives CDR1 SGHVS, CDR2 FQNEAQ. The V gene end was trimmed by 0 bases and the J gene end by 3 bases; junction bases not matched to a gene: 0. The CDR3 spans 14 residues. Here the CDR3 reads CASSLARGGYEQYF. The CDR3 coding sequence is TGTGCCAGCAGCTTAGCGCGGGGGGGCTACGAGCAGTACTTC.

This chain joins TRBV4-1 and TRBJ2-1; D call uncertain. V dropped 2 bases and J dropped 9 bases, with 14 bases sitting between them. This CDR3 is 14 amino acids long. The germline V gene encodes CDR1 MGHRA and CDR2 YSYEKL. The CDR3 DNA reads as TGCGCCAGCAGCCAACCTACCGTAGAGCCTGAGCAGTTCTTC. Its translation is CASSQPTVEPEQFF.

This chain links TRBV19 with TRBJ2-1; 12 nucleotides align to TRBD2. This CDR3 spans 14 amino acids. Germline CDR1 is LNHDA and CDR2 is SQIVND (reference sequence). With V trimmed by 5 bases and J by 12 bases, 8 bases remained unmatched. DNA for the CDR3: TGTGCCAGTAGTCCCCGGCTAGCGGGAGGGCCGCAGTTCTTC. It translates to CASSPRLAGGPQFF.

The genes are TRBV28 and TRBJ2-3, with 9 bases lining up with TRBD2. Trimming cost V 4 bases and J 4 bases; bases outside gene matches: 12. This CDR3 spans 17 amino acids. Germline V CDR1 and CDR2: MDHEN, SYDVKM. CDR3 coding DNA: TGTGCCAGCAGTTCCTCGACCTATAGCGGGAGCGCAGATACGCAGTATTTT. It is translated as CASSSSTYSGSADTQYF.

The V gene is TRBV28, the J gene TRBJ2-7; D call uncertain. The CDR3 sequence is 16 residues long. V was clipped by 5 bases and J by 3 bases, with 20 bases between them. The germline CDR1 and CDR2 sequences are MDHEN and SYDVKM. CDR3 residues: CASSNYEVVRSYEQYF. In DNA, the CDR3 is TGTGCCAGCAGTAATTACGAGGTGGTCCGAAGCTACGAGCAGTACTTC.

This chain joins TRBV19 and TRBJ1-2; TRBD1 is a possible D gene (6 bases). V lost 4 bases, J lost 3 bases, and 15 bases lay in between. Germline V gene sequence: CDR1 LNHDA, CDR2 SQIVND (reference sequence). The CDR3 has 15 residues. This chain's CDR3 is CASSKLQGLDYGYTF. The DNA for the CDR3 is TGTGCCAGTAGTAAATTACAGGGACTTGACTATGGCTACACCTTC.

V is TRBV2 and J is TRBJ1-1; D uncertain. Trimming took off 7 bases at V and 3 bases at J, with 24 bases between the two ends. Germline lookup yields CDR1 SNHLY and CDR2 FYNNEI. The CDR3 spans 17 residues. This CDR3 is CASIALSLVLAYTEAFF. CDR3 DNA sequence: TGTGCCAGCATAGCCTTAAGTCTCGTTTTGGCCTACACTGAAGCTTTCTTT.

The gene calls are TRBV20-1 and TRBJ2-1, with no clear D. The germline V gene encodes CDR1 DFQATT and CDR2 SNEGSKA (reference sequence). V gave up 6 bases and J gave up 5 bases, with 5 bases separating them. This CDR3 contains 10 residues. In DNA form, the CDR3 reads TGCAGTGCAGTAGACAATGAGCAGTTCTTC. Translated, it gives CSAVDNEQFF.

The J gene is TRBJ2-3, the V gene TRBV28, with TRBD1 as a possible D gene (6 bases). In germline, CDR1 is MDHEN, CDR2 SYDVKM. This CDR3 contains 15 residues. V was shortened by 5 bases and J by 2 bases, with 14 bases between the two germline ends. The CDR3 is CASSPPGDNTDTQYF. The CDR3 DNA follows: TGTGCCAGCAGTCCTCCAGGGGACAACACAGATACGCAGTATTTT.

The rearrangement uses TRBV28 and TRBJ2-7, with no clear D. The germline CDR1 and CDR2 sequences are MDHEN and SYDVKM. Trimming pared 6 bases from V and 5 bases from J, leaving 14 bases between. This CDR3 is built from 13 residues. DNA of the CDR3: TGTGCCAGCAGCTCCCCCCTCCGGGACGAGCAGTACTTC. Protein: CASSSPLRDEQYF.

This clone has only one observation. The V call is TRBV28, the J call TRBJ1-1; D possibly corresponds to TRBD1 (5 bases). Germline values: CDR1 MDHEN, CDR2 SYDVKM. CDR3 length: 16 residues. Trimming stripped 6 bases from V and 4 bases from J, with 21 bases between. The CDR3 DNA follows: TGTGCCAGCAGGGACGACAGAATGAGGCGGACCACTGAAGCTTTCTTT. As protein: CASRDDRMRRTTEAFF.

This chain uses TRBV28 with TRBJ1-2; 10 bases agree with TRBD1. This CDR3 has 14 residues. V lost 6 bases and J lost 4; bases outside the gene matches: 5. Germline V gene data show CDR1 as MDHEN and CDR2 as SYDVKM. The CDR3 is CASRSGQGSYGYTF. The CDR3 DNA reads TGTGCCAGCAGGTCGGGACAGGGGAGCTATGGCTACACCTTC.

For the CDR3, the DNA is TGTGCCAGCAGTGCCAGATTAGCGGGTGCCGTCGAGCAGTACTTC. The encoded protein is CASSARLAGAVEQYF. This chain connects TRBV27 to TRBJ2-5; 7 nucleotides match TRBD2. The DNA end is more similar to TRBJ2-7, so the J call may be wrong. Germline CDR1 is MNHEY and CDR2 is SMNVEV (reference sequence). The CDR3 spans 15 residues.

This sequence joins TRBV6-5 and TRBJ2-1; TRBD2 aligns across 7 bases. CDR1 MNHEY and CDR2 SVGAGI come from the germline V gene. This CDR3 has 14 residues. V shed 6 bases and J 0 bases; nucleotides not matched to a gene: 2. CDR3 nucleotide sequence: TGTGCCAGCAGCGGCGGGGGCTCCTACAATGAGCAGTTCTTC. It translates to CASSGGGSYNEQFF.

V and J are TRBV6-1 and TRBJ1-5; tentatively, D is TRBD1 (5 bases). This CDR3 is built from 15 residues. Trimming shortened V by 8 bases and J by 5 bases, and 19 bases separated the two germline ends. Looked up from germline, CDR1 is MNHNS and CDR2 is SASEGT. CDR3 nucleotide sequence: TGTGCCAGCTCCTCTGTGGGGGGGGGAGATCAGCCCCAGCATTTT. Its protein product is CASSSVGGGDQPQHF.

The V and J genes are TRBV18 and TRBJ2-7; the D gene is possibly TRBD1 (6 bases). Germline CDR1 KGHSH, CDR2 LQKENI. The CDR3 loop spans 13 amino acids. V shed 6 bases and J shed 1 base, with 10 bases lying between them. CDR3 sequence reads: CASSLDRSYEQYF. The DNA of the CDR3 is TGTGCCAGCTCGCTAGACAGGTCCTACGAGCAGTACTTC.

This chain connects TRBV13 to TRBJ1-1; no reliable D call. With 10 bases removed from V and 6 bases from J, the gap between germline ends came to 15 bases. The germline V gene has CDR1 PRHDT and CDR2 FYEKMQ (reference sequence). CDR3 size: 12 residues. DNA for the CDR3: TGTGCCACTCACGTCTGGACGGCTGAAGCTTTCTTT. It yields the protein CATHVWTAEAFF.

This chain links TRBV9 with TRBJ2-3, with 7 nucleotides matching TRBD1. The germline CDR1 and CDR2 sequences are SGDLS and YYNGEE. The CDR3 length is 16 residues. Losses at the gene ends were 0 bases for V and 4 bases for J; bases not matched to a gene: 8. CDR3 DNA: TGTGCCAGCAGCGTAGCTGACAGGGCCTGGGCAGATACGCAGTATTTT. This gives the protein CASSVADRAWADTQYF.

CDR3 sequence reads: CAIRTGDQPQHF. DNA for the CDR3: TGTGCCATCAGAACAGGGGATCAGCCCCAGCATTTT. The J gene is TRBJ1-5, the V gene TRBV10-3; TRBD1 aligns across 7 bases. The CDR3 has 12 residues. With 6 bases clipped from V and 5 bases from J, the junction kept 1 base outside the gene matches. The germline gives CDR1 ENHRY, CDR2 SYGVKD.

CDR3 in DNA: TGTGCCAGCAGCAAAGAGTGGATAGATACGCAGTATTTT. It translates to CASSKEWIDTQYF. The chain employs TRBV11-3 and TRBJ2-3; D gene unclear. Germline values: CDR1 SGHNT, CDR2 YENEEA. The CDR3 extends over 13 amino acids. The ends were cut back, 5 bases at V and 5 bases at J, with 11 bases in the middle.

The chain has TRBV28 and TRBJ1-4; weak D call: TRBD1 (5 bases). Germline V gene sequence: CDR1 MDHEN, CDR2 SYDVKM. The CDR3 totals 14 residues. With 5 bases removed from V and 5 bases from J, the gap between germline ends came to 12 bases. CDR3 residues: CASSTPGRNEKLFF. As DNA, the CDR3 is TGTGCCAGCAGTACACCGGGACGAAATGAAAAACTGTTTTTT.

J is TRBJ1-4 and V is TRBV27, with D unclear. The CDR3 extends over 13 amino acids. CDR1 MNHEY and CDR2 SMNVEV come from the germline V gene (reference sequence). Trimming pared 6 bases from V and 0 bases from J, leaving 5 bases between. The CDR3 protein is CASRTATNEKLFF. The CDR3 region has the DNA TGTGCCAGCAGGACTGCAACTAATGAAAAACTGTTTTTT. The variable domain in full, completed from reference TRBV27 and TRBJ1-4, reads EAQVTQNPRYLITVTGKKLTVTCSQNMNHEYMSWYRQDPGLGLRQIYYSMNVEVTDKGDVPEGYKVSRKEKRNFPLILESPSPNQTSLYFCASRTATNEKLFFGSGTQLSVL.

DNA of the CDR3: TGTGCCAGCAGCTTGGGGGGACAGGGGCTGAGGACAGATACGCAGTATTTT. Translating gives CASSLGGQGLRTDTQYF. V is TRBV5-4 and J is TRBJ2-3; the match to TRBD1 covers 10 bases. Germline V CDR1 and CDR2: SGHNT, YYREEE (reference sequence). The ends lost 0 bases at V and 3 bases at J; junction bases unmatched: 7. CDR3 length: 17 amino acids.

For the CDR3, the DNA is TGTGCCATCAGTGCTACAGGGGATGGGGACACTGAAGCTTTCTTT. Protein product: CAISATGDGDTEAFF. The chain combines TRBV10-3 with TRBJ1-1; 7 nucleotides line up with TRBD1. This CDR3 spans 15 amino acids. The V gene's germline CDR1 is ENHRY and CDR2 SYGVKD. With 4 bases clipped from V and 3 bases from J, the junction kept 8 bases outside the gene matches.

The rearrangement links TRBV10-1 to TRBJ2-7, with 11 bases that match TRBD2. This CDR3 has 15 residues. Germline V CDR1 and CDR2: WNHNN, SYGVQD (reference sequence). V gave up 6 bases and J gave up 2 bases; unmatched junction bases: 6. The CDR3 sequence is CASSQGLAAPYEQYF. CDR3 sequence (DNA): TGCGCCAGCAGCCAGGGACTAGCGGCTCCCTACGAGCAGTACTTC.